Shown below are 5 T cell receptor beta chains from a single sample sequenced in a study of CD8 T cells in ankylosing spondylitis. TCRdb reprocessed the 5' RACE reads with MiXCR, giving one entry per CDR3 protein. The table lists about 260,000 distinct CDR3 sequences, around 18% of them singletons, with roughly 7.3% in the top ten. The sequenced material came from blood, either unsorted or a sorted T cell fraction (not recorded which). The source of these receptors is a male donor with ankylosing spondylitis or in good health (not recorded which).

There are a few counts of this clonotype. The chain links TRBV5-1 to TRBJ2-3; 9 bases match TRBD1. The V gene end was trimmed by 4 bases and the J gene end by 5 bases; junction bases not matched to a gene: 5. Germline CDR1 SGHRS, CDR2 YFSETQ. This CDR3 spans 14 amino acids. In nucleotides, the CDR3 is TGCGCCAGCAGCCCCGGACAGGGGATAGATACGCAGTATTTT. Translation gives CASSPGQGIDTQYF.

The rearrangement joins TRBV20-1 to TRBJ2-1, with 8 bases identical to TRBD2. Germline loops: CDR1 DFQATT, CDR2 SNEGSKA (reference sequence). The V gene end was trimmed by 5 bases and the J gene end by 1 base; junction bases not matched to a gene: 7. The CDR3 is 15 residues long. The CDR3 reads CSALSGSGSYNEQFF. CDR3 bases: TGCAGTGCTCTGAGCGGGAGTGGGTCCTACAATGAGCAGTTCTTC.

This chain joins TRBV7-2 and TRBJ2-3; TRBD2 might be the D (6 bases). This CDR3 region has 16 residues. V was cut by 1 base and J by 4 bases, with 15 bases left in between. Germline lookup yields CDR1 SGHTA and CDR2 FQGNSA. The CDR3 sequence: CASSLGVREVSDTQYF. The CDR3 coding sequence is TGTGCCAGCAGCTTAGGGGTTAGGGAGGTTTCAGATACGCAGTATTTT. Combining the CDR3 with reference TRBV7-2 and TRBJ2-3 gives the whole variable domain GAGVSQSPSNKVTEKGKDVELRCDPISGHTALYWYRQSLGQGLEFLIYFQGNSAPDKSGLPSDRFSAERTGGSVSTLTIQRTQQEDSAVYLCASSLGVREVSDTQYFGPGTRLTVL.

This chain's CDR3 is CASSEEGALRGYTF. The CDR3 bases are TGCGCCAGCAGTGAAGAGGGGGCGCTGAGAGGCTACACCTTC. The rearrangement links TRBV10-2 to TRBJ1-2, with TRBD1 matching over 7 bases. Germline trimming cut 3 bases from V and 8 bases from J; bases unmatched to any gene: 9. Looked up from germline, CDR1 is WSHSY and CDR2 is SAAADI. The CDR3 runs 14 residues.

This clonotype came up many times. The chain recombines TRBV7-6 with TRBJ2-5, with 12 bases that match TRBD2. The CDR3 covers 14 residues. The ends lost 5 bases at V and 4 bases at J; junction bases unmatched: 2. Germline V CDR1 and CDR2: SGHVS, FNYEAQ. CDR3 amino acids: CASSPSGGAETQYF. The CDR3, as DNA: TGTGCCAGCAGCCCTAGCGGGGGGGCAGAGACCCAGTACTTC.